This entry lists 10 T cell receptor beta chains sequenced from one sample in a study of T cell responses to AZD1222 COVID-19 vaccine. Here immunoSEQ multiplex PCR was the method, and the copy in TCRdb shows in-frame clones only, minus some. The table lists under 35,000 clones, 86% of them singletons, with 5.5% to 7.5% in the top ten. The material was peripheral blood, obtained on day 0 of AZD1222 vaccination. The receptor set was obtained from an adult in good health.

The DNA for the CDR3 is TGTGCCAGCAGCGCAACTAGCGGGGGCCATACGCAGTATTTT. This codes for CASSATSGGHTQYF. The chain couples TRBV7-2 to TRBJ2-3, with TRBD2 matching 11 bases. V shed 5 bases, J shed 7 bases, and the junction held 5 bases outside the gene matches. CDR1 and CDR2 from the germline V gene are SGHTA and FQGNSA. The CDR3 is 14 amino acids.

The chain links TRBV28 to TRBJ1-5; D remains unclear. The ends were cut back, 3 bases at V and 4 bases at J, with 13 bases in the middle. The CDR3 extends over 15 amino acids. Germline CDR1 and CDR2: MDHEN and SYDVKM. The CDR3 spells CASSFVRGGNQPQHF. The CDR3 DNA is TGTGCCAGCAGTTTTGTCCGGGGTGGGAATCAGCCCCAGCATTTT.

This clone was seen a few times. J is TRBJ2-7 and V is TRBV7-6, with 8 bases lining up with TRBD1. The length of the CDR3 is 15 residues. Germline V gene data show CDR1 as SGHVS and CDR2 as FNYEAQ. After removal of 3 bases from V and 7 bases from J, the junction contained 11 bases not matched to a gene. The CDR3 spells CASSFQGRGLGEQYF. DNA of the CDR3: TGTGCCAGCAGCTTTCAAGGCAGGGGGCTCGGGGAGCAGTACTTC. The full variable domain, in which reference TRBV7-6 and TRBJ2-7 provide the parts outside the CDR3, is GAGVSQSPRYKVTKRGQDVALRCDPISGHVSLYWYRQALGQGPEFLTYFNYEAQQDKSGLPNDRFSAERPEGSISTLTIQRTEQRDSAMYRCASSFQGRGLGEQYFGPGTRLTVT.

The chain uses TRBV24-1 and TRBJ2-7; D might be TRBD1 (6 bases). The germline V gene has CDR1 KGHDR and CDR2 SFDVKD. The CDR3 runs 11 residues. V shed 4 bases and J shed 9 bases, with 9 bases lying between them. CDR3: CATSDLGGQYF. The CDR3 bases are TGTGCCACCAGTGACCTAGGGGGGCAGTACTTC.

For the CDR3, the DNA is TGTGCCAGTAGTCCCCCTTACAGCGGGGAGCTGTTTTTT. Protein sequence: CASSPPYSGELFF. The chain links TRBV19 to TRBJ2-2; no firm D call. V shed 5 bases and J shed 7 bases, with 11 bases lying between them. CDR1 is LNHDA and CDR2 is SQIVND in the germline V gene (reference sequence). This CDR3 has 13 residues.

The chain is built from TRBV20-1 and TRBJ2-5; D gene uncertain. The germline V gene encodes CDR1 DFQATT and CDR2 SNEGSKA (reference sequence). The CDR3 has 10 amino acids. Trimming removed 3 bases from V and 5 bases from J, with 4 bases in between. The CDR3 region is CSARKETQYF. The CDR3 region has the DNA TGCAGTGCTAGGAAGGAGACCCAGTACTTC.

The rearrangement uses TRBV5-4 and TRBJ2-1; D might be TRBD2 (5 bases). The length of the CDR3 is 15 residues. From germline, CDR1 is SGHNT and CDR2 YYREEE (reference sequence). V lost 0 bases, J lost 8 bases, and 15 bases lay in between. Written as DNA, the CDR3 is TGTGCCAGCAGCTTGGTGGCTAGTCGTAGCGATGAGCAGTTCTTC. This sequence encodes CASSLVASRSDEQFF.

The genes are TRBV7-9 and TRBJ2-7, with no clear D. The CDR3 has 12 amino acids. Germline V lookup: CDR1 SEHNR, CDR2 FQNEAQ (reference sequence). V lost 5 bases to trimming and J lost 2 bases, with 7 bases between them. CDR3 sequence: CASSAPPYEQYF. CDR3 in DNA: TGTGCCAGCAGCGCTCCCCCCTACGAGCAGTACTTC.

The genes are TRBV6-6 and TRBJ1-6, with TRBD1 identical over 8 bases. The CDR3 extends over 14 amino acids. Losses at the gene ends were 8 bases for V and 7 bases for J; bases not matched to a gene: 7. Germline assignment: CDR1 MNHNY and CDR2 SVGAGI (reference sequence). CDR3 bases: TGTGCCAGCTCCGACAGGGGCTCAAATTCACCCCTCCACTTT. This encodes CASSDRGSNSPLHF.

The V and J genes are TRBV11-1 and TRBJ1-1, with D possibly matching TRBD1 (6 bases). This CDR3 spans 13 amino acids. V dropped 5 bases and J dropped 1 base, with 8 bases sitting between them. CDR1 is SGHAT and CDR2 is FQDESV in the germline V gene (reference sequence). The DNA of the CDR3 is TGTGCCAGCAGCGCACAGGGGAACACTGAAGCTTTCTTT. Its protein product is CASSAQGNTEAFF.